Reported below is one T cell receptor beta chain. No antigen is known for it. This record belongs to a study of cytomegalovirus exposure and HLA in healthy donors. Study information: A subsequent analysis reported that the roughly 120 validation repertoires were produced on the same platform that had also been used for the approximately 710 first-cohort repertoires. Study-level findings and limits: Specificity of three CMV-associated chains for CMV antigens was verified in vitro. Diagnosis of cytomegalovirus status made by the classifier reportedly showed high specificity and sensitivity. Altogether, 164 TCR beta chains were recorded as cytomegalovirus-associated.

Sequencing was performed with immunoSEQ multiplex PCR; in TCRdb, only in-frame clones are kept and a portion is missing. The table shows about 140,000 clones, with almost 85% occurring only once. V shed 9 bases and J 5 bases; nucleotides not matched to a gene: 4. This CDR3 contains 12 residues. Germline CDR1 is SNHLY and CDR2 is FYNNEI. The gene calls are TRBV2 and TRBJ2-1; 7 positions agree with TRBD2. Material for sequencing was PBMCs. This TCR derives from a man aged 25-45 years in good health and CMV-seropositive. In DNA, the CDR3 is TGTGCCAGGAGCGGGACGCACAATGAGCAGTTCTTC. Protein sequence: CARSGTHNEQFF. The full variable domain, completed using reference TRBV2 and TRBJ2-1, is EPEVTQTPSHQVTQMGQEVILRCVPISNHLYFYWYRQILGQKVEFLVSFYNNEISEKSEIFDDQFSVERPDGSNFTLKIRSTKLEDSAMYFCARSGTHNEQFFGPGTRLTVL.